This is a list of T cell receptor beta chains from one sample in a study of radiation and T cells in renal cell carcinoma. Profiled with immunoSEQ multiplex PCR; TCRdb holds only in-frame clones, not every one. The sample contains 100,000 to 150,000 clones, approximately 75% of which appear only once. Sequences were derived from blood, sampled from a patient whose treatment included radiotherapy and nephrectomy. Receptor source: a woman aged 60-75 years with renal cell carcinoma. Each CDR3 is given with its conserved first and last residue. The order of the fields is clone size, J gene, V gene, D gene, CDR3 protein, CDR3 DNA. D genes are given only for firm matches. Not every row has a clone size; where given, it reads once, few, many or a size class.

>NA|TRBJ1-5|TRBV15|NA
CATSRDLGGDQPQHF
TGTGCCACCAGCAGAGATTTGGGGGGAGACCAGCCCCAGCATTTT
>NA|TRBJ1-3|TRBV30|NA
CAWLPPGAANTIYF
TGTGCCTGGCTCCCGCCGGGGGCGGCGAACACCATATATTTT
>NA|TRBJ1-5|TRBV2|TRBD1
CASRDREGNQPQHF
TGTGCCAGCAGGGACAGGGAAGGCAATCAGCCCCAGCATTTT
>once|TRBJ1-4|TRBV19|TRBD1
CASSTTRDRGPFNEKLFF
TGTGCCAGTAGTACCACCCGGGACAGGGGTCCCTTTAATGAAAAACTGTTTTTT
>NA|TRBJ1-3|TRBV11-2|NA
CASSLTGEDTIYF
TGTGCCAGCAGCTTGACAGGAGAGGACACCATATATTTT
>NA|TRBJ1-2|TRBV5-6|NA
CASSLGVFGEAGYTF
TGTGCCAGCAGCTTGGGCGTCTTCGGGGAGGCTGGCTACACCTTC
>NA|TRBJ1-1|TRBV6-6|NA
CASRLSAGTEAFF
TGTGCCAGCAGGCTAAGCGCAGGCACTGAAGCTTTCTTT
>NA|TRBJ1-1|TRBV5-6|NA
CASSLAGLSHEAFF
TGTGCCAGCAGCTTGGCCGGTTTGAGCCACGAAGCTTTCTTT
>few|TRBJ2-7|TRBV7-2|NA
CASSIGAEVVYEQYF
TGTGCCAGCAGCATAGGGGCAGAGGTGGTTTACGAGCAGTACTTC
>NA|TRBJ1-1|TRBV28|NA
CASSLTRAEAFF
TGTGCCAGCAGCTTGACCAGGGCTGAAGCTTTCTTT
>NA|TRBJ2-3|TRBV19|NA
CASTAGGTDTQYF
TGTGCCAGTACTGCAGGGGGCACAGATACGCAGTATTTT
>NA|TRBJ2-3|TRBV7-9|TRBD2
CASSRGRQSISTDTQYF
TGTGCCAGCAGCCGCGGGAGACAGAGCATTAGCACAGATACGCAGTATTTT
>NA|TRBJ1-4|TRBV7-7|NA
CASSAQGQGEKLFF
TGTGCTAGCAGCGCCCAGGGGCAGGGTGAAAAACTGTTTTTT
>NA|TRBJ1-2|TRBV2|NA
CASSGPNYGYTF
TGTGCCAGCAGTGGGCCAAACTATGGCTACACCTTC
>NA|TRBJ1-1|TRBV9|NA
CASSETRVITEAFF
TGTGCCAGCAGCGAAACCAGGGTGATCACTGAAGCTTTCTTT
>NA|TRBJ2-7|TRBV11-2|NA
CASSLSGPPTEQYF
TGTGCCAGCAGCTTATCGGGACCCCCAACCGAGCAGTACTTC
>NA|TRBJ1-5|TRBV19|NA
CASDAAGRYQPQHF
TGTGCCAGCGACGCTGCAGGGAGGTATCAGCCCCAGCATTTT
>NA|TRBJ2-5|TRBV6-6|NA
CASTQEGSQETQYF
TGTGCCAGCACCCAAGAGGGATCCCAAGAGACCCAGTACTTC
>few|TRBJ2-3|TRBV5-4|NA
CASSFDTGVDTQYF
TGTGCCAGCAGCTTCGACACGGGGGTGGATACGCAGTATTTT
>NA|TRBJ2-3|TRBV6-1|NA
CASSGLANTQYF
TGTGCCAGCAGTGGGCTTGCAAATACGCAGTATTTT
>NA|TRBJ1-4|TRBV5-1|TRBD1
CASSPSRDRVEVDEKLFF
TGCGCCAGCAGCCCGTCCCGGGACAGGGTGGAGGTGGATGAAAAACTGTTTTTT
>NA|TRBJ1-5|TRBV6-6|NA
CASSTSGVSNQPQHF
TGTGCCAGCAGCACGTCGGGAGTTAGCAATCAGCCCCAGCATTTT
>NA|TRBJ1-2|TRBV27|TRBD1
CASSALTGNYGYTF
TGTGCCAGCAGTGCCCTGACAGGGAACTATGGCTACACCTTC
>NA|TRBJ1-1|TRBV5-4|NA
CASSLGWVRTMNTEAFF
TGTGCCAGCAGCTTGGGATGGGTCAGGACAATGAACACTGAAGCTTTCTTT
>NA|TRBJ2-2|TRBV7-8|TRBD2
CASSFRTSGGPGELFF
TGTGCCAGCAGCTTTCGGACTAGCGGGGGCCCCGGGGAGCTGTTTTTT
>NA|TRBJ1-2|TRBV2|NA
CASKRVNSNYGYTF
TGTGCCAGTAAAAGGGTCAACTCTAACTATGGCTACACCTTC
>NA|TRBJ2-2|TRBV2|NA
CASSVYPNTGELFF
TGTGCCAGCAGTGTTTACCCGAACACCGGGGAGCTGTTTTTT
>NA|TRBJ2-7|TRBV9|NA
CASSVAQEYYEQYF
TGTGCCAGCAGCGTGGCACAGGAGTACTACGAGCAGTACTTC
>NA|TRBJ1-2|TRBV14|NA
CASSQGMIVQPTF
TGTGCCAGCAGCCAAGGAATGATAGTACAGCCTACCTTC
>NA|TRBJ1-1|TRBV4-2|NA
CASSLETDTEAFF
TGTGCCAGCAGCTTGGAGACTGACACTGAAGCTTTCTTT
>NA|TRBJ2-1|TRBV18|TRBD2
CASSISSSGWSDNEQFF
TGTGCCAGCTCCATAAGCTCTAGCGGGTGGTCCGACAATGAGCAGTTCTTC
>NA|TRBJ2-5|TRBV4-1|NA
CASSQSPGTQETQYF
TGCGCCAGCAGCCAGAGTCCCGGGACCCAAGAGACCCAGTACTTC
>NA|TRBJ2-2|TRBV5-1|NA
CASSLGGANTGELFF
TGCGCCAGCAGCTTGGGCGGGGCGAACACCGGGGAGCTGTTTTTT
>NA|TRBJ1-2|TRBV9|NA
CASSAPGYGGLGYTF
TGTGCCAGCAGCGCCCCCGGGTACGGAGGTCTGGGCTACACCTTC
>NA|TRBJ2-3|TRBV7-9|TRBD2
CASSLGTSSDTQYF
TGTGCCAGCAGCCTCGGGACTAGCTCAGATACGCAGTATTTT
>NA|TRBJ2-2|TRBV2|NA
CASKTSVSGTGELFF
TGTGCCAGCAAGACGAGCGTATCGGGCACCGGGGAGCTGTTTTTT
>NA|TRBJ1-1|TRBV5-4|NA
CASSLGVNTEAFF
TGTGCCAGCAGCTTAGGGGTGAACACTGAAGCTTTCTTT
>NA|TRBJ2-4|TRBV5-1|NA
CASKLSLAENIQYF
TGCGCCAGCAAATTATCCCTAGCTGAAAACATTCAGTACTTC
>NA|TRBJ1-3|TRBV9|TRBD1
CASSVLLGTDSGNTIYF
TGTGCCAGCAGCGTACTACTAGGGACAGACTCTGGAAACACCATATATTTT
>NA|TRBJ1-5|TRBV7-9|TRBD1
CASSLGQGSQPQHF
TGTGCCAGCAGCTTAGGACAGGGAAGTCAGCCCCAGCATTTT
>NA|TRBJ1-1|TRBV19|NA
CASSPRSEVEGEAFF
TGTGCCAGTAGTCCTAGATCTGAAGTTGAGGGTGAAGCTTTCTTT
>NA|TRBJ1-6|TRBV4-1|TRBD1
CASSPGLAGQYNSPLHF
TGCGCCAGCAGCCCTGGCCTTGCGGGACAGTATAATTCACCCCTCCACTTT